This TCR beta chain was observed in a study of blood T cell repertoires in COVID-19. Study-level information: Acute and convalescent COVID-19 samples came from the United States, Italy and Spain. T cells, B-cell-depleted T cells, or PBMCs provided the cDNA or gDNA that served as material.

The CDR3 is 17 amino acids. Trimming took 5 bases from V and 0 from J; bases not matched to a gene: 5. The germline CDR1 and CDR2 sequences are SGHTA and FQGTGA. In the authors' workflow: Amplification with reference gene primers provided the estimates of nucleated cell counts. Libraries were prepared by immunoSEQ multiplex PCR; TCRdb keeps only in-frame clonotypes and omits some of them. The V and J calls and clone size are taken from that table; D and trimming were inferred from the DNA. Of under 200,000 clones in the sample, more than 70% are singletons; the top ten hold approximately 18%. This clone was seen only a few times.

The material sequenced was peripheral blood. This chain links TRBV7-3 with TRBJ2-1, with 12 bases aligning to TRBD2. The TCR was taken from a woman aged 70 to 79 who had recovered from COVID-19. CDR3 coding DNA: TGTGCCAGCAGCCCCCGACTAGCGGGAGTCTCCTACAATGAGCAGTTCTTC. Its protein is CASSPRLAGVSYNEQFF.